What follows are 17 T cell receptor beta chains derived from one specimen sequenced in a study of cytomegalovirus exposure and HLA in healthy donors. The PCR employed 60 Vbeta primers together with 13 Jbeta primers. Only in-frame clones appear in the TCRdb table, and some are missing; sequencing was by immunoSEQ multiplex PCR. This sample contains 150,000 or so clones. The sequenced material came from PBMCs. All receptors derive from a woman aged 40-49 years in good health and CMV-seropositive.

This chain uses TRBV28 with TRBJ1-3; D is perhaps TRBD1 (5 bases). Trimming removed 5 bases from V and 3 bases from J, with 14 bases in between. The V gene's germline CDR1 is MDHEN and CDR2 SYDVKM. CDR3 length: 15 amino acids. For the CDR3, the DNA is TGTGCCAGCAGTGCCAGGGAGGCCGGTGGAAACACCATATATTTT. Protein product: CASSAREAGGNTIYF.

Here the CDR3 reads CASSSPLRTGATEAFF. For the CDR3, the DNA is TGTGCCAGCAGTTCACCTCTCCGGACAGGGGCCACTGAAGCTTTCTTT. The chain couples TRBV28 to TRBJ1-1; 9 bases are shared with TRBD1. J lost 4 bases, V lost 4 bases, and 10 bases had no gene match. This CDR3 contains 16 residues. Germline assignment: CDR1 MDHEN and CDR2 SYDVKM. Full variable domain (rest looked up from reference TRBV28 and TRBJ1-1): DVKVTQSSRYLVKRTGEKVFLECVQDMDHENMFWYRQDPGLGLRLIYFSYDVKMKEKGDIPEGYSVSREKKERFSLILESASTNQTSMYLCASSSPLRTGATEAFFGQGTRLTVV.

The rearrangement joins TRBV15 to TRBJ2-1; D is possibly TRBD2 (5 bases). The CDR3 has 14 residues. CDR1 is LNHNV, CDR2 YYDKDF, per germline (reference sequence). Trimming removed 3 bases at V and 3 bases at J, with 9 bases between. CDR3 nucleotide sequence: TGTGCCACCAGCAGGAGCGCGGGCTACAATGAGCAGTTCTTC. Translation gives CATSRSAGYNEQFF.

The CDR3 coding sequence is TGTGCCATCAGTGAGTCATCACAGTATGAAGCTTTCTTT. Its translation is CAISESSQYEAFF. J is TRBJ1-1 and V is TRBV10-3; D unclear. The CDR3 loop spans 13 amino acids. Trimming removed 0 bases at V and 7 bases at J, with 9 bases between. CDR1 and CDR2 (germline): ENHRY, SYGVKD.

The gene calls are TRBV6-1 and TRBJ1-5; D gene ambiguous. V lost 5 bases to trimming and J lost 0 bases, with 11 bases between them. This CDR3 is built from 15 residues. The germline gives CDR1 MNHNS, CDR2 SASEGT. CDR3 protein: CASSHTTYSNQPQHF. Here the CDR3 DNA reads TGTGCCAGCAGTCATACGACTTATAGCAATCAGCCCCAGCATTTT.

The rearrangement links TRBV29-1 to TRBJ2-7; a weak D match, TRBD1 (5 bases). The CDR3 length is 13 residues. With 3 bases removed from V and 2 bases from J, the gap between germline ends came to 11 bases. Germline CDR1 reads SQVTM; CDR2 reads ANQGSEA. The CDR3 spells CSVEETEPYEQYF. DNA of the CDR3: TGCAGCGTTGAGGAGACAGAGCCCTACGAGCAGTACTTC.

The CDR3 region is CASSSRILSRGLDAFF. The CDR3 region has the DNA TGTGCCAGCAGCTCCCGTATACTCTCCAGGGGGCTTGACGCTTTCTTT. The rearrangement uses TRBV9 and TRBJ1-1; 8 nucleotides align to TRBD1. CDR3 size: 16 residues. The V gene end was trimmed by 4 bases and the J gene end by 11 bases; junction bases not matched to a gene: 19. CDR1 and CDR2 (germline): SGDLS, YYNGEE.

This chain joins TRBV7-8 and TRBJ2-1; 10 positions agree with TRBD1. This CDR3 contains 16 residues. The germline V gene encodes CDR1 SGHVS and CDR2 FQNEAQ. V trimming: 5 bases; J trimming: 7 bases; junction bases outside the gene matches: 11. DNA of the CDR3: TGTGCCAGCAGCCCAAGAAGACAGGGGGCAAGGAATGAGCAGTTCTTC. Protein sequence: CASSPRRQGARNEQFF.

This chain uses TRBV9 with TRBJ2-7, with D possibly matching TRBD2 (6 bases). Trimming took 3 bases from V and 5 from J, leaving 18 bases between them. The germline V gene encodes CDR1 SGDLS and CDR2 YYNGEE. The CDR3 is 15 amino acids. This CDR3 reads CASSEGSGLVDEQYF. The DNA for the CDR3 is TGTGCCAGCAGCGAGGGGAGCGGGCTAGTCGACGAGCAGTACTTC.

The CDR3 coding sequence is TGTGCCAGCAGCGTAGCTACAGGGGGGTGGACAGAGTTATCCTACAATGAGCAGTTCTTC. Translated: CASSVATGGWTELSYNEQFF. The chain combines TRBV9 with TRBJ2-1; TRBD1 matches at 8 bases. The CDR3 covers 20 residues. The trim removed 0 bases at V and 1 base at J, leaving 15 bases unmatched. Germline assignment: CDR1 SGDLS and CDR2 YYNGEE.

For the CDR3, the DNA is TGCGCCAGCAGCCAAGATTCAAGCGTCGGGGATACGCAGTATTTT. This sequence encodes CASSQDSSVGDTQYF. This chain connects TRBV4-3 to TRBJ2-3; no clear D. In germline, CDR1 is LGHNA, CDR2 YSLEER. V gave up 0 bases and J gave up 6 bases, with 13 bases separating them. The CDR3 sequence is 15 residues long.

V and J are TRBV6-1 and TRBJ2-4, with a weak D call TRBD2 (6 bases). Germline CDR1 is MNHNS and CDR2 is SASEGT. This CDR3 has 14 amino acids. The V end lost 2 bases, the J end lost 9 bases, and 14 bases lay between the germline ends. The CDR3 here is CASSESGDSGIQYF. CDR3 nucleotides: TGTGCCAGCAGTGAATCGGGGGACTCGGGCATTCAGTACTTC.

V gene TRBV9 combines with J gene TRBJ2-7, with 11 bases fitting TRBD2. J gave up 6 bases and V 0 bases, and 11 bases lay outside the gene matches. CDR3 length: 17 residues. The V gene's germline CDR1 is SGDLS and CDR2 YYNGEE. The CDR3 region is CASSVGDSGRVRGEQYF. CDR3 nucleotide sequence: TGTGCCAGCAGCGTAGGTGATAGCGGGAGGGTCCGGGGCGAGCAGTACTTC. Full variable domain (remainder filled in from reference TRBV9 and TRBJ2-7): DSGVTQTPKHLITATGQRVTLRCSPRSGDLSVYWYQQSLDQGLQFLIQYYNGEERAKGNILERFSAQQFPDLHSELNLSSLELGDSALYFCASSVGDSGRVRGEQYFGPGTRLTVT.

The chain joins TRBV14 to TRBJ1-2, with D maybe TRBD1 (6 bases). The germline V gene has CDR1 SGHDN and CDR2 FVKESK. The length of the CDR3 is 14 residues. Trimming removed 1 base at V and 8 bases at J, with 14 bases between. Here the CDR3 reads CASSQVGTRSGYTF. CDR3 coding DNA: TGTGCCAGCAGCCAAGTGGGGACAAGAAGCGGCTACACCTTC.

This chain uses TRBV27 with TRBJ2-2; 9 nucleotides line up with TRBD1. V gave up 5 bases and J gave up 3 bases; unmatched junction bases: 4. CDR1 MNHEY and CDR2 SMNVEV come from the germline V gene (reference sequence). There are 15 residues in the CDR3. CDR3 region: CASSRGDRDTGELFF. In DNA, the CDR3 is TGTGCCAGCAGTCGGGGGGACAGGGACACCGGGGAGCTGTTTTTT.

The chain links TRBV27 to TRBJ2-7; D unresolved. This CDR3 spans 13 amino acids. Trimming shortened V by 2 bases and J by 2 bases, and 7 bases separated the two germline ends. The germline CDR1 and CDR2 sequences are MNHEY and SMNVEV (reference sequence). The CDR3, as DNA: TGTGCCAGCAGTTTAGGGCCTGCCTACGAGCAGTACTTC. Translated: CASSLGPAYEQYF.

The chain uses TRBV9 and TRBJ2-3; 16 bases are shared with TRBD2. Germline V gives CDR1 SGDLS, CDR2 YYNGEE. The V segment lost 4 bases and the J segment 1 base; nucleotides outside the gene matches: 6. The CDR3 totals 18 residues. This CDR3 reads CASSPPGLAGGGTDTQYF. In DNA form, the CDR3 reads TGTGCCAGCAGCCCTCCGGGACTAGCGGGAGGGGGCACAGATACGCAGTATTTT.